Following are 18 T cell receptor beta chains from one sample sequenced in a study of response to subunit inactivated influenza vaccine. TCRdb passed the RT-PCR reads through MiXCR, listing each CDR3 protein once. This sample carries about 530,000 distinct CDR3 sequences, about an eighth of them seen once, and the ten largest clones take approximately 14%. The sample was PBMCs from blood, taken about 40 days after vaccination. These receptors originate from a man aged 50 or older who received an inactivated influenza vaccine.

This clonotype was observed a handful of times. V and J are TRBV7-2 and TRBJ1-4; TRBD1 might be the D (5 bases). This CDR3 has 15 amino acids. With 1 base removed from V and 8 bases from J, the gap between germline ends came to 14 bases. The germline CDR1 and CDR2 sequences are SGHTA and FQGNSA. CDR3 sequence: CASSLGGVKREKLFF. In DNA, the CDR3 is TGTGCCAGCAGCTTAGGGGGGGTAAAAAGGGAAAAACTGTTTTTT.

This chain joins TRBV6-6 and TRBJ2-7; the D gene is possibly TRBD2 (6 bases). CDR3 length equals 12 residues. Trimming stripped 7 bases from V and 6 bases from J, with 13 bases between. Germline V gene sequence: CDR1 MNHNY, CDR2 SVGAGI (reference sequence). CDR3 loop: CASKRGSSEQYF. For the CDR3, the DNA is TGTGCCAGCAAACGGGGGTCGAGCGAGCAGTACTTC.

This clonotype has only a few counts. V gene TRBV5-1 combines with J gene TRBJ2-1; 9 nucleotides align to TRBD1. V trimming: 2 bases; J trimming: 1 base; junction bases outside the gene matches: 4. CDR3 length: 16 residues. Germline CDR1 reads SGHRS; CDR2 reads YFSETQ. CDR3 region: CASSFYRGQSYNEQFF. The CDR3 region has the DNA TGCGCCAGCAGCTTTTACAGGGGGCAGTCCTACAATGAGCAGTTCTTC.

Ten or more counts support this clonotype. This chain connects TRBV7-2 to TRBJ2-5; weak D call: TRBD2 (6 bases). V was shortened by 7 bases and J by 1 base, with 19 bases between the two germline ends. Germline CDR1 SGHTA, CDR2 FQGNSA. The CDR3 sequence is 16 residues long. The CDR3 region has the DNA TGTGCCAGCACCCTCGGGGTAGCGGATATCCAAGAGACCCAGTACTTC. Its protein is CASTLGVADIQETQYF.

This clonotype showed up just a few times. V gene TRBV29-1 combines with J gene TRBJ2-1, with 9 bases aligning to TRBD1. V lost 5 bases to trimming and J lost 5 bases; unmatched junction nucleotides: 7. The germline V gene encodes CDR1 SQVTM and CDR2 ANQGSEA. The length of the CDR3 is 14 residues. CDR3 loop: CSVSRDRGNNEQFF. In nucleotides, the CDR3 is TGCAGCGTTAGTCGTGACAGGGGGAACAATGAGCAGTTCTTC.

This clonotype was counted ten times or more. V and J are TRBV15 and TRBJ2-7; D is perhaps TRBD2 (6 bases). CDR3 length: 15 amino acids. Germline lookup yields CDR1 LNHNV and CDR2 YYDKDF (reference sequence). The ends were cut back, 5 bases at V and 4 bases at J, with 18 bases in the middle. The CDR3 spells CATSEGTPNKYEQYF. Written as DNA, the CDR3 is TGTGCCACCAGCGAGGGGACTCCTAATAAATACGAGCAGTACTTC.

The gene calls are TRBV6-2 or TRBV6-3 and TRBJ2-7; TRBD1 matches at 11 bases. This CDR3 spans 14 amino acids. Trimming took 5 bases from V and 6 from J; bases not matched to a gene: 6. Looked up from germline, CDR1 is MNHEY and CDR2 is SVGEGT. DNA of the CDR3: TGTGCCAGCAGTACCGGGACAGGGGGTTCCGAGCAGTACTTC. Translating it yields CASSTGTGGSEQYF.

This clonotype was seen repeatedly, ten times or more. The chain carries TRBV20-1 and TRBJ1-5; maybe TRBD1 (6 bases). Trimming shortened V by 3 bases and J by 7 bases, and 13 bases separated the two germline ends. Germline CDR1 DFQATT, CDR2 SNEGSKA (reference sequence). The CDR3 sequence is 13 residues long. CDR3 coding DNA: TGCAGTGCTAGTGGGGGGCGGGGGCAGCCCCAGCATTTT. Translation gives CSASGGRGQPQHF.

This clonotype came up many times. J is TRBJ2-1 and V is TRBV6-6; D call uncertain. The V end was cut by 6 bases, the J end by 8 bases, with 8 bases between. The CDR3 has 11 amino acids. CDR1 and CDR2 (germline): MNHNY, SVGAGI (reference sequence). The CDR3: CASSPYDEQFF. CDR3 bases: TGTGCCAGCAGCCCTTATGATGAGCAGTTCTTC.

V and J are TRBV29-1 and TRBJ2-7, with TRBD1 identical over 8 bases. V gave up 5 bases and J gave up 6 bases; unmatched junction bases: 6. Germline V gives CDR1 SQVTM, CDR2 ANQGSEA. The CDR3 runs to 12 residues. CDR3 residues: CSVRTGTVEQYF. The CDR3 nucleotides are TGCAGCGTTCGGACAGGGACAGTCGAGCAGTACTTC.

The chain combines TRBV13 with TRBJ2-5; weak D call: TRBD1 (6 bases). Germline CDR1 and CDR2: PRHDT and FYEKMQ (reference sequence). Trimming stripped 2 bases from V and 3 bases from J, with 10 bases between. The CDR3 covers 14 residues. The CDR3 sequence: CASSLSNREETQYF. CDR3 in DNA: TGTGCCAGCAGCTTAAGCAACAGGGAAGAGACCCAGTACTTC.

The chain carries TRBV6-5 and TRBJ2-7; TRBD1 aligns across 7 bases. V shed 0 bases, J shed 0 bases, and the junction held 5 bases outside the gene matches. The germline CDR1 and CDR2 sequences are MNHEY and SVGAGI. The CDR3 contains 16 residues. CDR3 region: CASSYSRDSFSYEQYF. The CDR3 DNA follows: TGTGCCAGCAGTTACTCCCGGGACAGCTTCTCCTACGAGCAGTACTTC.

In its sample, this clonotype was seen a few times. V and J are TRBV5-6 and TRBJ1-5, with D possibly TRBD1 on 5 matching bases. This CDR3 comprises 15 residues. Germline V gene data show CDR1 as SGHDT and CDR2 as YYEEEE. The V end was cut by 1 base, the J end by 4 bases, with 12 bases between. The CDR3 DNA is TGTGCCAGCAGCTTGTCCCCGGGACCAAATCAGCCCCAGCATTTT. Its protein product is CASSLSPGPNQPQHF.

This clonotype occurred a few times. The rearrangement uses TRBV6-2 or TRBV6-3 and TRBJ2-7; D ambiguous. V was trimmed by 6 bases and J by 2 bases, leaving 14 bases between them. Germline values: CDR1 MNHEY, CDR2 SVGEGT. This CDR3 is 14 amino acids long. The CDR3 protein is CASSLRQVPYEQYF. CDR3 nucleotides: TGTGCCAGCAGCCTTAGGCAGGTTCCCTACGAGCAGTACTTC.

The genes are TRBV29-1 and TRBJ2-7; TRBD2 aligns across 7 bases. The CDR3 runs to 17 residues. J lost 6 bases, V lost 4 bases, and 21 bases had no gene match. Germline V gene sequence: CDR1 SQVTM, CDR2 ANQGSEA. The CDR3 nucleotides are TGCAGCGTTGTGGGTCAGCCGCAGACGGCGGGAGCGGGCGAGCAGTACTTC. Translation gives CSVVGQPQTAGAGEQYF.

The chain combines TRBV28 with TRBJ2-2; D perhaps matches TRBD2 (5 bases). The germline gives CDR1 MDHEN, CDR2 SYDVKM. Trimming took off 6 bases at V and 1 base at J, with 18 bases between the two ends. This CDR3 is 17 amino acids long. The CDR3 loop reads CASSPRTYPRNTGELFF. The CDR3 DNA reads TGTGCCAGCAGCCCCCGGACTTACCCTAGGAACACCGGGGAGCTGTTTTTT.

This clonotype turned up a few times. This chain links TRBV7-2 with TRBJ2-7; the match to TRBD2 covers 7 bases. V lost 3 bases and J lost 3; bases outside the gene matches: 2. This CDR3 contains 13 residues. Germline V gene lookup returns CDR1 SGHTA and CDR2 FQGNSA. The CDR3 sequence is CASSFERDYEQYF. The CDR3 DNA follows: TGTGCCAGCAGCTTCGAGCGGGACTACGAGCAGTACTTC.

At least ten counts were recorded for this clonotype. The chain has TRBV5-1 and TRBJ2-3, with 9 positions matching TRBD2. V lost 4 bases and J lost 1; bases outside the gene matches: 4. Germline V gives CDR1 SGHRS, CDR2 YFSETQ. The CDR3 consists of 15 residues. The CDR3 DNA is TGCGCCAGCAGCCCCGAGCGGGGGGGCACAGATACGCAGTATTTT. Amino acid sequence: CASSPERGGTDTQYF.